A single sample is the source of the 4 T cell receptor beta chains below, sequenced in a study of CD8+CD57+ T cells in acquired aplastic anemia. All patients picked for sequencing had shown, by flow cytometry, an expansion of CD8+CD57+ cells. Investigators profiled TCR beta VDJ and CDR3 from genomic DNA template. Via MiXCR, TCRdb re-called the reads, giving one row per CDR3 protein. The sample holds approximately 200,000 distinct CDR3 sequences; over 40% are singletons and the top ten take about 20%. The specimen was sorted CD4+, CD8+, or CD8+CD57+ T cells (not recorded which) from PBMCs. All receptors derive from a human donor with aplastic anemia.

This clonotype was seen at least ten times. The chain employs TRBV20-1 and TRBJ2-1; 8 nucleotides align to TRBD2. The CDR3 spans 14 residues. V was clipped by 1 base and J by 3 bases; unmatched bases: 2. Germline V gene data show CDR1 as DFQATT and CDR2 as SNEGSKA (reference sequence). The CDR3 spells CSARVAGFYNEQFF. The CDR3 nucleotides are TGCAGTGCTAGAGTAGCGGGGTTCTACAATGAGCAGTTCTTC.

This clonotype was observed many times. The V and J genes are TRBV5-5 and TRBJ1-2; 11 positions match TRBD1. The germline gives CDR1 SGHKS, CDR2 YYEKEE (reference sequence). There are 15 residues in the CDR3. V trimming: 1 base; J trimming: 5 bases; junction bases outside the gene matches: 4. CDR3: CASSLTGTGGYGYTF. CDR3 bases: TGTGCCAGCAGCTTGACGGGGACAGGGGGTTATGGCTACACCTTC.

The chain recombines TRBV19 with TRBJ2-2, with D possibly TRBD2 on 6 matching bases. Trimming cost V 1 base and J 2 bases, with 8 bases left between them. Looked up from germline, CDR1 is LNHDA and CDR2 is SQIVND (reference sequence). The CDR3 has 15 amino acids. The CDR3 spells CASSIGGLNTGELFF. The CDR3 region has the DNA TGTGCCAGTAGTATAGGGGGACTCAACACCGGGGAGCTGTTTTTT.

The chain couples TRBV20-1 to TRBJ1-2; D unclear. The CDR3 totals 12 residues. Germline loops: CDR1 DFQATT, CDR2 SNEGSKA (reference sequence). Trimming pared 6 bases from V and 0 bases from J, leaving 8 bases between. Here the CDR3 DNA reads TGCAGTGCGTTCGAGACTAACTATGGCTACACCTTC. Translation: CSAFETNYGYTF.